These T cell receptor beta chains were read from a single sample in a study of shared clonotypes between healthy human individuals. Libraries were prepared by immunoSEQ multiplex PCR; TCRdb keeps only in-frame clonotypes and omits some of them. Counted here are under 700,000 clones, around 96% occurring once; the ten biggest clones make up approximately 0.12%. Sequencing was performed on naive CD8+ T cells sorted from blood. The receptors derive from a woman in her thirties in good health. The CDR3 runs from the conserved cysteine through the conserved F or W. The D gene is left open where the match is weak. Expanded clones are given a class, and other clones once, few, many or no size at all.

>TRBV7-9|.|TRBJ2-2|.
TGTGCCAGCAGCCCCGCCCAGGGTTCGAACACCGGGGAGCTGTTTTTT
CASSPAQGSNTGELFF
>TRBV19|.|TRBJ2-1|.
TGTGCCAGTAGATCCTTAGCGGCCAGCGCCTACAATGAGCAGTTCTTC
CASRSLAASAYNEQFF
>TRBV5-8|.|TRBJ1-5|.
TGTGCCAGCAGCAGCCAAGACATGAGCAATCAGCCCCAGCATTTT
CASSSQDMSNQPQHF
>TRBV28|.|TRBJ2-7|.
TGTGCCAGCCGTCGGGGTGAGCAGTACTTC
CASRRGEQYF
>TRBV5-5|TRBD1|TRBJ2-7|.
TGTGCCAGCAGCTTGGAACTCAGGGGGATATCCTACGAGCAGTACTTC
CASSLELRGISYEQYF
>TRBV10-3|.|TRBJ2-7|.
TGTGCCATCAGTGACCAGGACTACGAGCAGTACTTC
CAISDQDYEQYF
>TRBV19|TRBD1|TRBJ1-1|few
TGTGCCAGTAGTATCGGGACAGGGGCCGGCTTTGAAGCTTTCTTT
CASSIGTGAGFEAFF
>TRBV28|TRBD1|TRBJ1-1|.
TGTGCCAGCAGTTCGACAGGGACCACTGAAGCTTTCTTT
CASSSTGTTEAFF
>TRBV6-1|.|TRBJ2-7|.
TGTGCCAGCAGTGAACAGGGTGGGTACGAGCAGTACTTC
CASSEQGGYEQYF
>TRBV19|TRBD1|TRBJ1-5|.
TGTGCCAGTAGTATAGATCTCAGAGGGGCAGGGGGGAATCAGCCCCAGCATTTT
CASSIDLRGAGGNQPQHF
>TRBV7-6|.|TRBJ2-7|.
TGTGCCAGCAGCCATTCCGGGACTGGGTCCTACGAGCAGTACTTC
CASSHSGTGSYEQYF
>TRBV11-1|TRBD2|TRBJ2-7|.
TGTGCCAGCAGCTTCGGCGGGAGGGGAACCTACGAGCAGTACTTC
CASSFGGRGTYEQYF
>TRBV27|.|TRBJ1-1|once
TGTGCCAGCAGTTTATCGTCGGGTTCCCCTGAAGCTTTCTTT
CASSLSSGSPEAFF
>TRBV19|TRBD1|TRBJ1-1|.
TGTGCCAGTAGCCCGACAGGGTCAGGGACTGAAGCTTTCTTT
CASSPTGSGTEAFF
>TRBV20-1|.|TRBJ2-1|.
TGCAGTCCCCCTGGGCCGTTCTTC
CSPPGPFF
>TRBV30|.|TRBJ2-7|few
TGTGCCTGGAGTGTGTGGGGCTCCAGCTACGAGCAGTACTTC
CAWSVWGSSYEQYF
>TRBV29-1|TRBD1|TRBJ1-2|.
TGCAGCGTTGAAGTTTTTCAGGGAGGGGGCCACTATGGCTACACCTTC
CSVEVFQGGGHYGYTF
>TRBV28|.|TRBJ2-7|.
TGTGCCAGCACCCCGGGGCAAGGGTTAGATCTTTACTACGAGCAGTACTTC
CASTPGQGLDLYYEQYF
>TRBV9|.|TRBJ2-1|.
TGTGCCAGCAGCGTAGACTACGGCAGGGGCAATGAGCAGTTCTTC
CASSVDYGRGNEQFF
>TRBV27|TRBD1|TRBJ1-1|.
TGTGCCAGCAGTCCCGGATCCGGGACAGGGCTGACTGAAGCTTTCTTT
CASSPGSGTGLTEAFF
>TRBV27|TRBD1|TRBJ1-2|.
TGTGCCAGCAGTCGCCTTTCCGGGACAGGGGATGGCTACACCTTC
CASSRLSGTGDGYTF
>TRBV7-3|TRBD2|TRBJ2-7|.
TGTGCCAGCAGCTTACTAGCGGGAGGAGAGCAGTACTTC
CASSLLAGGEQYF
>TRBV27|.|TRBJ2-1|.
TGTGCCAGCATCCGTCAGGGGGGCTCCTACAATGAGCAGTTCTTC
CASIRQGGSYNEQFF
>TRBV10-3|.|TRBJ2-2|.
TGTGCCAGCAGAGGGTTATCGGACACCGGGGAGCTGTTTTTT
CASRGLSDTGELFF
>TRBV27|.|TRBJ2-2|.
TGTGCCAGCACCACGGGCCTAGGGCACCGGGAGCTGTTTTTT
CASTTGLGHRELFF
>TRBV19|TRBD2|TRBJ2-7|.
TGTGCCAGTAGTGACAATCTAGCGGGAGGACACGAGCAGTACTTC
CASSDNLAGGHEQYF
>TRBV5-4|.|TRBJ1-4|.
TGTGCCAGCACCGTCGACAGTTCTAATGAAAAACTGTTTTTT
CASTVDSSNEKLFF
>TRBV14|.|TRBJ1-2|once
TGTGCCAGCAGCCTCCAGTCCGGGATTAATGGCTACACCTTC
CASSLQSGINGYTF
>TRBV21-1|.|TRBJ2-1|.
TGTGCCAGCAGTAACAGGGGGAGCTCCTACAATGAGCAGTTCTTC
CASSNRGSSYNEQFF
>TRBV5-3|.|TRBJ2-3|once
TGTGCCAGAAGCTTGGTGCGGGGACCGAGCACAGATACGCAGTATTTT
CARSLVRGPSTDTQYF
>TRBV19|.|TRBJ2-7|.
TGTGCCAGTAGTATACTGGCGGGGGCGCGGGAGCAGTACTTC
CASSILAGAREQYF
>TRBV5-6|.|TRBJ2-3|.
TGTGCCAGCAGTCGCCGCCGAACCACAGATACGCAGTATTTT
CASSRRRTTDTQYF
>TRBV4-1|TRBD1|TRBJ1-1|.
TGCGCCAGCAGCCAAGATCCGACAGGGAGAAACACTGAAGCTTTCTTT
CASSQDPTGRNTEAFF
>TRBV7-6|.|TRBJ2-1|.
TGTGCCAGCAGCCCCGAAAACCCCCAGGTGTACCGATCCTACAATGAGCAGTTCTTC
CASSPENPQVYRSYNEQFF
>TRBV14|TRBD1|TRBJ1-2|.
TGTGCCAGCAGCACTCGATCCGGGACAGGGGGCTTCGTCGACTATGGCTACACCTTC
CASSTRSGTGGFVDYGYTF
>TRBV14|.|TRBJ2-1|.
TGTGCCAGCAGCCTACTGCAGGATGAGCAGTTCTTC
CASSLLQDEQFF
>TRBV29-1|TRBD2|TRBJ2-1|.
TGCATGGGACTAGCGGACTACAATGAGCAGTTCTTC
CMGLADYNEQFF
>TRBV11-2|.|TRBJ2-7|.
TGTGCCAGCAGCTTAGAAACAGTAGGCGAGCAGTACTTC
CASSLETVGEQYF
>TRBV7-8|.|TRBJ2-7|.
TGTGCCAGCAGCTTAGTGGCTGGGGGTCCCTCCTACGAGCAGTACTTC
CASSLVAGGPSYEQYF
>TRBV2|.|TRBJ1-5|.
TGTGCCAGCAGAGCAGAGACTAATCAGCCCCAGCATTTT
CASRAETNQPQHF
>TRBV28|.|TRBJ1-3|.
TGTGCCAGCAGTTTCCCCCGCAGGGAAGGAAACACCATATATTTT
CASSFPRREGNTIYF
>TRBV5-1|.|TRBJ2-5|once
TGCGCCAGCAGCTTCGGACTTACCCGTGCGGGCCCAGAAGAGACCCAGTACTTC
CASSFGLTRAGPEETQYF
>TRBV5-6|TRBD1|TRBJ2-2|.
TGTGCCAGCACTTCTTTTAGGGGGACAGAGTACACCGGGGAGCTGTTTTTT
CASTSFRGTEYTGELFF
>TRBV27|.|TRBJ2-7|few
TGTGCCAGCAGAGCGGTGGTGGGCTACGAGCAGTACTTC
CASRAVVGYEQYF
>TRBV5-4|.|TRBJ2-7|.
TGTGCCAGCAGCGAACGACCCAACGAGCAGTACTTC
CASSERPNEQYF
>TRBV14|TRBD2|TRBJ2-1|.
TGTGCCAGCAGCCGGAAGACTAGCGGGCTCTACAATGAGCAGTTCTTC
CASSRKTSGLYNEQFF
>TRBV27|.|TRBJ2-7|.
TGTGCCAGCGGCCCCCTGAGGGAGCAGTACTTC
CASGPLREQYF
>TRBV27|TRBD1|TRBJ2-1|.
TGTGCCAGCTCCCGGGACAGGGATAACAATGAGCAGTTCTTC
CASSRDRDNNEQFF
>TRBV15|.|TRBJ2-7|.
TGTGCCACCAGCCGTCGGCATAACTACGAGCAGTACTTC
CATSRRHNYEQYF
>TRBV6-6|.|TRBJ1-3|.
TGTGCCAGCAGCTCCGGGACGGCAGGAAACACCATATATTTT
CASSSGTAGNTIYF
>TRBV13|TRBD1|TRBJ2-7|.
TGTGCCAGCAGCTTATCAGGGGGCCTCTCCTACGAGCAGTACTTC
CASSLSGGLSYEQYF
>TRBV11-1|.|TRBJ2-1|.
TGTGCCAGCAGCTTAGGTTCCTTGGGGAATGAGCAGTTCTTC
CASSLGSLGNEQFF
>TRBV29-1|TRBD2|TRBJ2-1|.
TGCAGCGTTGAATTGGGGAGAGCGGGAGGTTTGAATGAGCAGTTCTTC
CSVELGRAGGLNEQFF